Shown below are 27 T cell receptor beta chains from a single sample sequenced in a study of patients and donors after allogeneic stem cell transplantation. From the RT-PCR reads, TCRdb called clonotypes with MiXCR, one entry per CDR3 protein. The table has about 230,000 distinct CDR3 sequences, less than 15% seen once. The source material was blood, either unsorted or a sorted T cell fraction (not recorded which). These receptor sequences come from a human donor who was either an allogeneic HSCT recipient or a stem cell or donor lymphocyte infusion donor (not recorded which). It is not recorded whose cells these are; they may come from a transplant donor.

This clonotype was counted many times. The J gene is TRBJ2-3, the V gene TRBV2, with unresolved D. Germline-derived CDR1 and CDR2 are SNHLY and FYNNEI. V was clipped by 3 bases and J by 2 bases, with 12 bases between them. The CDR3 sequence is 15 residues long. The chain's CDR3 is CASSDPGFPTDTQYF. For the CDR3, the DNA is TGTGCCAGCAGTGACCCGGGCTTTCCCACAGATACGCAGTATTTT.

At least ten counts were recorded for this clonotype. The chain couples TRBV6-5 to TRBJ1-5; 7 bases are a match to TRBD1. The CDR3 consists of 15 residues. V lost 0 bases to trimming and J lost 6 bases; unmatched junction nucleotides: 5. CDR1 is MNHEY, CDR2 SVGAGI, per germline. The CDR3 nucleotides are TGTGCCAGCAGTTACTCGACAGGGATCGGTCAGCCCCAGCATTTT. Protein sequence: CASSYSTGIGQPQHF.

This clonotype occurred many times. The chain has TRBV20-1 and TRBJ2-3; D is perhaps TRBD1 (6 bases). V was clipped by 5 bases and J by 2 bases, with 17 bases between them. Per the germline V gene, CDR1 is DFQATT and CDR2 is SNEGSKA (reference sequence). The CDR3 extends over 15 amino acids. The chain's CDR3 is CSALPPAGATDTQYF. The CDR3 DNA is TGCAGTGCTCTACCCCCGGCAGGGGCCACAGATACGCAGTATTTT.

The V and J genes are TRBV7-3 and TRBJ2-3; 9 bases are shared with TRBD2. Germline V lookup: CDR1 SGHTA, CDR2 FQGTGA. The CDR3 loop spans 16 amino acids. The V gene end was trimmed by 3 bases and the J gene end by 4 bases; junction bases not matched to a gene: 8. Here the CDR3 DNA reads TGTGCCAGCAGCTTCCGGGCGGGAGGGTCCTCAGATACGCAGTATTTT. Translating gives CASSFRAGGSSDTQYF. Full variable domain (missing parts from reference TRBV7-3 and TRBJ2-3): GAGVSQTPSNKVTEKGKYVELRCDPISGHTALYWYRQSLGQGPEFLIYFQGTGAADDSGLPNDRFFAVRPEGSVSTLKIQRTERGDSAVYLCASSFRAGGSSDTQYFGPGTRLTVL.

In its sample, this clonotype was seen a few times. The chain couples TRBV5-1 to TRBJ2-7; 7 nucleotides line up with TRBD1. Germline V lookup: CDR1 SGHRS, CDR2 YFSETQ. V lost 0 bases, J lost 0 bases, and 9 bases stayed unmatched. The CDR3 totals 17 residues. The CDR3, as DNA: TGCGCCAGCAGCTTGGGATTTACAGGGGCAACCTCCTACGAGCAGTACTTC. Translated: CASSLGFTGATSYEQYF.

This clonotype has just a few counts. The J gene is TRBJ2-6, the V gene TRBV14, with D possibly matching TRBD2 (7 bases). The CDR3 is 16 amino acids. V was cut by 4 bases and J by 2 bases, with 12 bases left in between. The germline V gene encodes CDR1 SGHDN and CDR2 FVKESK. The CDR3 spells CASSPGGGAGANVLTF. Written as DNA, the CDR3 is TGTGCCAGCAGCCCCGGAGGGGGGGCTGGGGCCAACGTCCTGACTTTC.

The chain is built from TRBV5-4 and TRBJ2-1; D may be TRBD2 (5 bases). Trimming took 2 bases from V and 5 from J, leaving 14 bases between them. Germline assignment: CDR1 SGHNT and CDR2 YYREEE (reference sequence). This CDR3 has 15 amino acids. The CDR3 DNA reads as TGTGCCAGCAGCTTCGGACTCGTTCCCCACAATGAGCAGTTCTTC. This encodes CASSFGLVPHNEQFF.

This clonotype showed up just a few times. This sequence joins TRBV5-1 and TRBJ2-5; TRBD1 or TRBD2 may be the D gene (5 bases each). V gave up 4 bases and J gave up 5 bases, with 15 bases separating them. Germline lookup yields CDR1 SGHRS and CDR2 YFSETQ. This CDR3 spans 14 amino acids. The CDR3 spells CASSPLRGRETQYF. Here the CDR3 DNA reads TGCGCCAGCAGCCCCCTGAGGGGTCGGGAGACCCAGTACTTC.

The J gene is TRBJ2-6, the V gene TRBV6-1; D not certain. Germline lookup yields CDR1 MNHNS and CDR2 SASEGT. CDR3 length: 14 amino acids. V was trimmed by 4 bases and J by 4 bases, leaving 8 bases between them. In DNA form, the CDR3 reads TGTGCCAGCAGTGGACGAAGAGGGGCCAACGTCCTGACTTTC. It yields the protein CASSGRRGANVLTF.

This clonotype has only a few counts. This chain joins TRBV24-1 and TRBJ1-1, with D perhaps matching TRBD1 (6 bases). CDR1 and CDR2 from the germline V gene are KGHDR and SFDVKD. The CDR3 loop spans 14 amino acids. V gave up 8 bases and J gave up 3 bases, with 15 bases separating them. The CDR3 DNA reads TGTGCCACCAAGAGTGGCGGGGGGCACACTGAAGCTTTCTTT. Residues: CATKSGGGHTEAFF.

The rearrangement uses TRBV4-2 and TRBJ2-1; D remains ambiguous. Trimming left V 0 bases short and J 4 bases short, with 10 bases between. The CDR3 spans 15 residues. Germline V gives CDR1 LGHNA, CDR2 YNFKEQ. In DNA, the CDR3 is TGTGCCAGCAGCCAAGATTATACCGATTACAATGAGCAGTTCTTC. Translation: CASSQDYTDYNEQFF.

The V call is TRBV20-1, the J call TRBJ2-5, with a weak D call TRBD1 (6 bases). The CDR3 extends over 13 amino acids. Trimming left V 3 bases short and J 5 bases short, with 13 bases between. Germline V CDR1 and CDR2: DFQATT, SNEGSKA (reference sequence). CDR3 sequence: CSASGTTRETQYF. DNA for the CDR3: TGCAGTGCTAGCGGGACAACCCGGGAGACCCAGTACTTC.

J is TRBJ2-7 and V is TRBV2; D possibly matches TRBD1 or TRBD2 (6 bases each). Trimming shortened V by 6 bases and J by 3 bases, and 24 bases separated the two germline ends. The CDR3 is 17 amino acids. Per the germline V gene, CDR1 is SNHLY and CDR2 is FYNNEI. The DNA for the CDR3 is TGTGCCAGCAGGGCTAGGGGGTCGGGGGTTGGAATCTACGAGCAGTACTTC. The encoded protein is CASRARGSGVGIYEQYF.

This clonotype came up many times. This chain connects TRBV9 to TRBJ1-3; D gene unclear. Germline CDR1 and CDR2: SGDLS and YYNGEE. This CDR3 comprises 15 residues. Between the trimmed V and J ends, which lost 5 bases and 2 bases, there was a span of 14 bases. Here the CDR3 reads CASSSGQTPGNTIYF. CDR3 DNA: TGTGCCAGCAGTTCGGGCCAAACCCCTGGAAACACCATATATTTT.

The rearrangement uses TRBV9 and TRBJ2-1, with D possibly matching TRBD2 (5 bases). Germline values: CDR1 SGDLS, CDR2 YYNGEE. V was trimmed by 0 bases and J by 5 bases, leaving 15 bases between them. There are 16 residues in the CDR3. In DNA, the CDR3 is TGTGCCAGCAGCGTAGTAACGCCAGAGGGAGACAATGAGCAGTTCTTC. This encodes CASSVVTPEGDNEQFF.

This chain joins TRBV20-1 and TRBJ2-3; 9 bases are shared with TRBD1. CDR1 and CDR2 from the germline V gene are DFQATT and SNEGSKA (reference sequence). This CDR3 has 15 amino acids. V was pared by 3 bases and J by 4 bases, with 8 bases of the junction left unmatched. CDR3 DNA sequence: TGCAGTGCTAGTTTCTTGGGACAGGGTCCAGATACGCAGTATTTT. Encoded protein: CSASFLGQGPDTQYF.

This clonotype was observed a few times. The chain is built from TRBV6-5 and TRBJ2-2; D is unclear. V gave up 0 bases and J gave up 6 bases, with 11 bases separating them. The CDR3 runs to 15 residues. Germline lookup yields CDR1 MNHEY and CDR2 SVGAGI. The chain's CDR3 is CASSYSARFPGELFF. The CDR3 nucleotides are TGTGCCAGCAGTTACTCGGCCAGGTTCCCCGGGGAGCTGTTTTTT.

This clonotype was detected a few times. The chain employs TRBV19 and TRBJ1-1; D remains ambiguous. Germline-derived CDR1 and CDR2 are LNHDA and SQIVND (reference sequence). V shed 9 bases and J shed 11 bases, with 16 bases lying between them. There are 11 residues in the CDR3. CDR3 DNA sequence: TGTGCCAGCTCCTTTAACCGTGGGGCTTTCTTT. Protein sequence: CASSFNRGAFF. The full variable domain, completed using reference TRBV19 and TRBJ1-1, is DGGITQSPKYLFRKEGQNVTLSCEQNLNHDAMYWYRQDPGQGLRLIYYSQIVNDFQKGDIAEGYSVSREKKESFPLTVTSAQKNPTAFYLCASSFNRGAFFGQGTRLTVV.

This clonotype was counted at least ten times. The chain recombines TRBV9 with TRBJ2-3; 8 bases are shared with TRBD1. Germline assignment: CDR1 SGDLS and CDR2 YYNGEE. The J segment lost 11 bases and the V segment lost 2 bases, leaving 10 bases of the junction unmatched. The CDR3 extends over 14 amino acids. The CDR3 nucleotides read TGTGCCAGCAGCGTCGGGACAGGCTTCCGTGGGCAGTATTTT. Translation: CASSVGTGFRGQYF.

The chain carries TRBV7-8 and TRBJ2-7, with D possibly being TRBD2 (5 bases). The germline V gene has CDR1 SGHVS and CDR2 FQNEAQ. This CDR3 region has 16 residues. The ends were cut back, 0 bases at V and 2 bases at J, with 14 bases in the middle. The CDR3 loop reads CASSLAGSTIPYEQYF. For the CDR3, the DNA is TGTGCCAGCAGCTTAGCTGGGAGTACAATTCCCTACGAGCAGTACTTC.

V and J are TRBV7-3 and TRBJ2-7; D gene ambiguous. The V gene's germline CDR1 is SGHTA and CDR2 FQGTGA. The V gene lost 0 bases and the J gene lost 3 bases, with 6 bases spanning the gap. The CDR3 sequence is 13 residues long. The CDR3, as DNA: TGTGCCAGCAGCTTAACAGAAGGCTACGAGCAGTACTTC. It specifies CASSLTEGYEQYF.

The V call is TRBV11-2, the J call TRBJ1-1; the D is unclear. Trimming removed 1 base at V and 1 base at J, with 13 bases between. The CDR3 sequence is 16 residues long. The germline V gene encodes CDR1 SGHAT and CDR2 FQNNGV. The CDR3 loop reads CASSLVAAVKNTEAFF. CDR3 coding DNA: TGTGCCAGCAGCTTAGTCGCAGCCGTCAAGAACACTGAAGCTTTCTTT.

This clonotype was seen repeatedly, ten times or more. The V call is TRBV12-3 or TRBV12-4, the J call TRBJ2-5; D is unclear. The CDR3 is made up of 14 amino acids. V was trimmed by 3 bases and J by 1 base, leaving 9 bases between them. This CDR3 reads CASSLGLTQETQYF. As DNA, the CDR3 is TGTGCCAGCAGTTTGGGATTGACCCAAGAGACCCAGTACTTC.

This clonotype was detected many times. V and J are TRBV5-6 and TRBJ2-7; D is ambiguous. Germline lookup yields CDR1 SGHDT and CDR2 YYEEEE. The CDR3 length is 16 residues. Trimming left V 3 bases short and J 3 bases short, with 19 bases between. CDR3 in amino acids: CASSSPTHNRDYEQYF. The CDR3 coding sequence is TGTGCCAGCAGCTCCCCTACACATAACAGAGACTACGAGCAGTACTTC.

This clonotype was seen repeatedly, ten times or more. V is TRBV16 and J is TRBJ1-1; 7 bases line up with TRBD1. V shed 4 bases and J 6 bases; nucleotides not matched to a gene: 8. This CDR3 is built from 14 residues. From germline, CDR1 is KGHSY and CDR2 FQNENV. CDR3 coding DNA: TGTGCCAGCAGCCTCGTCCAGGGGGGGGCTGAAGCTTTCTTT. This translates into CASSLVQGGAEAFF.

The V call is TRBV6-5, the J call TRBJ1-2; TRBD1 aligns across 7 bases. The CDR3 extends over 15 amino acids. Germline values: CDR1 MNHEY, CDR2 SVGAGI. V gave up 4 bases and J gave up 4 bases; unmatched junction bases: 9. CDR3 loop: CASSSLRQGFYGYTF. The CDR3 DNA reads TGTGCCAGCAGTTCCCTCCGACAGGGCTTCTATGGCTACACCTTC.

This clonotype was seen more than once but under ten times. This sequence joins TRBV11-2 and TRBJ1-3, with TRBD1 as a possible D gene (6 bases). Trimming removed 5 bases from V and 3 bases from J, with 11 bases in between. CDR3 size: 14 residues. Per germline, CDR1 SGHAT and CDR2 FQNNGV. As DNA, the CDR3 is TGTGCCAGCAGCCCCAGGGGAGATGGAAACACCATATATTTT. This encodes CASSPRGDGNTIYF.